These 26 T cell receptor beta chains share one sample of origin, sequenced in a study of shared clonotypes between healthy human individuals. Method: immunoSEQ multiplex PCR; TCRdb's copy keeps in-frame clones and lacks some. Altogether over a million clones are present, 65% to 75% being singletons, with the ten largest covering over 1.3%. Sequences were obtained from memory CD4+ T cells sorted from blood. The subset was: CD45RA-negative fraction. These receptors came from a man younger than 30 in good health.

The chain joins TRBV7-8 to TRBJ2-1; 8 bases agree with TRBD2. The germline gives CDR1 SGHVS, CDR2 FQNEAQ. CDR3 length: 16 residues. V gave up 4 bases and J gave up 8 bases; unmatched junction bases: 13. CDR3 sequence: CASSSRRGETVDEQFF. In DNA form, the CDR3 reads TGTGCCAGCAGCTCTCGGCGGGGGGAAACGGTCGATGAGCAGTTCTTC.

This chain links TRBV5-4 with TRBJ2-5, with D perhaps TRBD1 (7 bases). CDR1 and CDR2 from the germline V gene are SGHNT and YYREEE (reference sequence). The V and J ends lost 6 bases and 4 bases respectively, with 13 bases between them. The CDR3 loop spans 13 amino acids. CDR3 sequence reads: CASTRGAGETQYF. CDR3 coding DNA: TGTGCCAGCACCAGGGGGGCAGGAGAGACCCAGTACTTC.

The chain recombines TRBV10-1 with TRBJ1-1, with 7 bases lining up with TRBD1. Looked up from germline, CDR1 is WNHNN and CDR2 is SYGVQD (reference sequence). The V and J ends lost 5 bases and 5 bases, in that order; junction bases with no gene match: 8. This CDR3 is built from 14 residues. Here the CDR3 DNA reads TGCGCCAGCAGTATTACACCAGGGGGGACTGAAGCTTTCTTT. This encodes CASSITPGGTEAFF.

The V and J genes are TRBV9 and TRBJ2-2; D remains unclear. CDR1 and CDR2 from the germline V gene are SGDLS and YYNGEE. Trimming pared 5 bases from V and 1 base from J, leaving 12 bases between. The length of the CDR3 is 15 residues. The CDR3 DNA follows: TGTGCCAGCAGAAATGACTTAGGGAACACCGGGGAGCTGTTTTTT. It is translated as CASRNDLGNTGELFF.

This clone was seen a single time. The chain couples TRBV12-5 to TRBJ2-6, with D perhaps TRBD2 (5 bases). V was pared by 1 base and J by 4 bases, with 11 bases between. The germline V gene has CDR1 LGHNT and CDR2 FRNRAP. There are 16 residues in the CDR3. CDR3 nucleotides: TGTGCTAGTGGTTTGGACCCGGGGTCAGGGGCCAACGTCCTGACTTTC. This translates into CASGLDPGSGANVLTF.

By share, this clone ranks as medium-sized (0.01 to 0.1%). In the same sample, other DNA sequences code for this CDR3. J is TRBJ2-7 and V is TRBV27; 9 bases align to TRBD2. The CDR3 has 15 amino acids. The J segment lost 6 bases and the V segment lost 0 bases, leaving 6 bases of the junction unmatched. CDR1 MNHEY and CDR2 SMNVEV come from the germline V gene (reference sequence). As DNA, the CDR3 is TGTGCCAGCAGTTTATCGGCGGGAGGGCCTAGCGAGCAGTACTTC. Residues: CASSLSAGGPSEQYF.

Only a few counts were recorded for this clone. The gene calls are TRBV7-9 and TRBJ1-5, with TRBD1 identical over 7 bases. This CDR3 region has 13 residues. From germline, CDR1 is SEHNR and CDR2 FQNEAQ (reference sequence). Trimming removed 4 bases from V and 5 bases from J; junction bases left unmatched: 2. For the CDR3, the DNA is TGTGCCAGCAGCTGGGACAGTTATCAGCCCCAGCATTTT. This codes for CASSWDSYQPQHF.

The V gene is TRBV25-1, the J gene TRBJ1-4; perhaps TRBD1 as D (5 bases). V was trimmed by 3 bases and J by 6 bases, leaving 11 bases between them. CDR3 length equals 14 residues. Germline values: CDR1 MGHDK, CDR2 SYGVNS. The CDR3 DNA reads as TGTGCCAGCAGTGACGATCAGGGATATGAAAAACTGTTTTTT. Its protein product is CASSDDQGYEKLFF. The variable domain in full, completed from reference TRBV25-1 and TRBJ1-4, reads EADIYQTPRYLVIGTGKKITLECSQTMGHDKMYWYQQDPGMELHLIHYSYGVNSTEKGDLSSESTVSRIRTEHFPLTLESARPSHTSQYLCASSDDQGYEKLFFGSGTQLSVL.

Concerning this clone itself: The sample carries other DNA sequences with the same CDR3. The chain couples TRBV20-1 to TRBJ2-6; D is undetermined. CDR3 size: 11 residues. V gave up 7 bases and J gave up 0 bases, with 1 base separating them. Germline-derived CDR1 and CDR2 are DFQATT and SNEGSKA (reference sequence). CDR3 DNA sequence: TGCAGTGGCTCTGGGGCCAACGTCCTGACTTTC. Translation gives CSGSGANVLTF.

The chain links TRBV2 to TRBJ2-5; D is unresolved. CDR1 and CDR2 from the germline V gene are SNHLY and FYNNEI. The CDR3 is made up of 11 amino acids. Trimming took off 2 bases at V and 5 bases at J, with 3 bases between the two ends. The CDR3, as DNA: TGTGCCAGCAGTGAATTTGAGACCCAGTACTTC. Protein: CASSEFETQYF. Variable domain in full (rest from reference TRBV2 and TRBJ2-5): EPEVTQTPSHQVTQMGQEVILRCVPISNHLYFYWYRQILGQKVEFLVSFYNNEISEKSEIFDDQFSVERPDGSNFTLKIRSTKLEDSAMYFCASSEFETQYFGPGTRLLVL.

The chain links TRBV7-2 to TRBJ2-5; 8 bases align to TRBD2. Trimming took 1 base from V and 5 from J; bases not matched to a gene: 9. CDR1 is SGHTA and CDR2 is FQGNSA in the germline V gene. There are 16 residues in the CDR3. The CDR3 here is CASSLEVRAGVETQYF. CDR3 bases: TGTGCCAGCAGCTTAGAAGTTAGAGCGGGGGTGGAGACCCAGTACTTC.

This clone was seen a handful of times. V is TRBV5-1 and J is TRBJ1-5, with D tentatively TRBD1 (5 bases). Germline CDR1 reads SGHRS; CDR2 reads YFSETQ. The length of the CDR3 is 13 residues. Deletions cut 4 bases from V and 6 bases from J, with 11 bases between. The CDR3 DNA follows: TGCGCCAGCAGCACGGACGGGGGTCAGCCCCAGCATTTT. Its protein is CASSTDGGQPQHF.

This clone was found once. The rearrangement joins TRBV6-1 to TRBJ1-1, with D unclear. Germline CDR1 is MNHNS and CDR2 is SASEGT. The CDR3 runs 12 residues. Trimming shortened V by 8 bases and J by 1 base, and 8 bases separated the two germline ends. The CDR3: CASRPGNTEAFF. The CDR3 bases are TGTGCCAGCCGACCGGGGAACACTGAAGCTTTCTTT.

V gene TRBV28 combines with J gene TRBJ1-5; the match to TRBD1 covers 7 bases. Germline-derived CDR1 and CDR2 are MDHEN and SYDVKM. The ends lost 4 bases at V and 4 bases at J; junction bases unmatched: 10. The CDR3 covers 16 residues. CDR3 sequence: CASSSVRGRGNQPQHF. The CDR3 bases are TGTGCCAGCAGTTCCGTCAGGGGGAGAGGAAATCAGCCCCAGCATTTT. The full variable domain, rest sourced from reference TRBV28 and TRBJ1-5, is DVKVTQSSRYLVKRTGEKVFLECVQDMDHENMFWYRQDPGLGLRLIYFSYDVKMKEKGDIPEGYSVSREKKERFSLILESASTNQTSMYLCASSSVRGRGNQPQHFGDGTRLSIL.

V usage is TRBV5-8 and J usage is TRBJ1-1, with TRBD1 identical over 7 bases. There are 16 residues in the CDR3. Germline CDR1 is SGHTS and CDR2 is YDEGEE. V trimming: 0 bases; J trimming: 1 base; junction bases outside the gene matches: 6. CDR3 region: CASSLAGTERNTEAFF. The CDR3 DNA is TGTGCCAGCAGCTTGGCCGGGACAGAACGGAACACTGAAGCTTTCTTT.

The chain has TRBV23-1 and TRBJ1-5; TRBD1 is a possible D gene (5 bases). TRBV23-1 is sorted into the ORF group, with uncertain function. Deletions cut 3 bases from V and 1 base from J, with 10 bases between. CDR3 length equals 15 residues. The DNA of the CDR3 is TGCGCCAGCAGTCATCTTGGGGACAGCAATCAGCCCCAGCATTTT. Translated, it gives CASSHLGDSNQPQHF.

The genes are TRBV5-5 and TRBJ2-7; D assignment may be TRBD1 or TRBD2 (5 bases each). The germline V gene has CDR1 SGHKS and CDR2 YYEKEE (reference sequence). The CDR3 totals 14 residues. Trimming stripped 4 bases from V and 3 bases from J, with 14 bases between. CDR3 in DNA: TGTGCCAGCAGCGTGTCCCGGGACGGCTACGAGCAGTACTTC. It specifies CASSVSRDGYEQYF.

The chain carries TRBV5-4 and TRBJ1-1, with D unresolved. Trimming left V 5 bases short and J 2 bases short, with 10 bases between. Germline CDR1 is SGHNT and CDR2 is YYREEE (reference sequence). CDR3 length: 13 residues. The CDR3 region is CASRLLGNTEAFF. CDR3 coding DNA: TGTGCCAGCAGACTACTAGGAAACACTGAAGCTTTCTTT.

The chain couples TRBV6-5 to TRBJ1-1; D unclear. V lost 5 bases and J lost 3, with 16 bases in between. This CDR3 spans 15 amino acids. CDR1 and CDR2 (germline): MNHEY, SVGAGI. CDR3 sequence: CASSPRLGRDTEAFF. The CDR3 DNA is TGTGCCAGCAGTCCCCGTTTAGGGAGGGACACTGAAGCTTTCTTT.

The chain recombines TRBV18 with TRBJ2-3, with 11 bases fitting TRBD1. Germline V gene data show CDR1 as KGHSH and CDR2 as LQKENI. The CDR3 contains 15 residues. V lost 6 bases to trimming and J lost 4 bases; unmatched junction nucleotides: 6. Here the CDR3 reads CASSRSGQGADTQYF. CDR3 sequence (DNA): TGTGCCAGCTCCCGCTCGGGACAGGGGGCAGATACGCAGTATTTT.

The J gene is TRBJ2-1, the V gene TRBV5-8; no definite D call. From germline, CDR1 is SGHTS and CDR2 YDEGEE. The CDR3 is 15 residues long. V lost 0 bases to trimming and J lost 2 bases, with 9 bases between them. The CDR3, as DNA: TGTGCCAGCAGCTTGGGCGGAACGGCCTACAATGAGCAGTTCTTC. It encodes CASSLGGTAYNEQFF.

This clone was counted between two and nine times. The J gene is TRBJ2-5, the V gene TRBV9; D is tentatively TRBD1 or TRBD2 (5 bases each). CDR3 length equals 12 residues. The V end lost 3 bases, the J end lost 5 bases, and 8 bases lay between the germline ends. CDR1 SGDLS and CDR2 YYNGEE come from the germline V gene. CDR3 protein: CASSAEGETQYF. CDR3 coding DNA: TGTGCCAGCAGCGCCGAGGGGGAGACCCAGTACTTC.

The chain recombines TRBV19 with TRBJ1-5; D unclear. The V gene's germline CDR1 is LNHDA and CDR2 SQIVND (reference sequence). V lost 4 bases, J lost 3 bases, and 7 bases lay in between. The CDR3 contains 13 residues. The CDR3 nucleotides are TGTGCCAGTAGTACGGTTAACAATCAGCCCCAGCATTTT. Protein sequence: CASSTVNNQPQHF.

This chain joins TRBV6-1 and TRBJ2-1, with 8 bases identical to TRBD2. This CDR3 comprises 15 residues. The V segment lost 1 base and the J segment 6 bases; nucleotides outside the gene matches: 5. Per the germline V gene, CDR1 is MNHNS and CDR2 is SASEGT. CDR3: CASSEGTSPVNEQFF. CDR3 nucleotides: TGTGCCAGCAGTGAAGGGACTAGCCCGGTCAATGAGCAGTTCTTC.

The V gene is TRBV30, the J gene TRBJ2-2, with 10 bases fitting TRBD2. Germline CDR1 GTSNPN, CDR2 SVGIG (reference sequence). Losses at the gene ends were 1 base for V and 4 bases for J; bases not matched to a gene: 6. The CDR3 covers 16 residues. Written as DNA, the CDR3 is TGTGCCTGGAGTGAGGGGAGACTAGCGGGCACCGGGGAGCTGTTTTTT. Translating gives CAWSEGRLAGTGELFF.

This clone showed up just a few times. This chain uses TRBV6-6 with TRBJ1-5, with unresolved D. In germline, CDR1 is MNHNY, CDR2 SVGAGI (reference sequence). CDR3 length: 15 residues. Trimming pared 0 bases from V and 7 bases from J, leaving 13 bases between. For the CDR3, the DNA is TGTGCCAGCAGTTACTCCCCCCCGGGCCCCCAGCCCCAGCATTTT. It is translated as CASSYSPPGPQPQHF.